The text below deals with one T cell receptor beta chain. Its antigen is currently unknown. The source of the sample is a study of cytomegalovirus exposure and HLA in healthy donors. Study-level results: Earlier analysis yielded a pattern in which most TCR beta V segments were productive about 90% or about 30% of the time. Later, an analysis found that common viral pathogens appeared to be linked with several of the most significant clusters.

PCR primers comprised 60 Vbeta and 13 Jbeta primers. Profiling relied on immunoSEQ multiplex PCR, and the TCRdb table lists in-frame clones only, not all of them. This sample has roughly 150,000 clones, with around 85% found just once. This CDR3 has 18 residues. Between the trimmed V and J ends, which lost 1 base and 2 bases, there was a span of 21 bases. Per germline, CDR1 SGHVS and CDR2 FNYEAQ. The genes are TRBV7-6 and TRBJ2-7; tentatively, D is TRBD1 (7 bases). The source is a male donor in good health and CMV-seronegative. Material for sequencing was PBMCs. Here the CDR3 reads CASSLGAVEGAIAYEQYF. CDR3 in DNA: TGTGCCAGCAGCTTAGGCGCCGTGGAGGGGGCTATCGCCTACGAGCAGTACTTC.